This T cell receptor (beta chain) stems from a study of T cell responses to AZD1222 COVID-19 vaccine. Study-wide results and caveats: Increased Spike-specific TCR breadth and depth were observed after two AZD1222 doses. Donor demographics were predominantly white British with a female majority; clonal diversity may be underestimated. Repertoire samples came only from after the peak T cell response.

Remarks on this clone: Its antigen remains unidentified.

The CDR3 consists of 14 residues. Germline V gene data show CDR1 as MDHEN and CDR2 as SYDVKM. V gave up 3 bases and J gave up 4 bases, with 12 bases separating them. Here immunoSEQ multiplex PCR was the method, and the copy in TCRdb shows in-frame clones only, minus some. The sample carries more than 250,000 clones, over 85% recorded once. The chain joins TRBV28 to TRBJ1-2; D uncertain. The sequence derives from an adult in good health. This specimen consisted of peripheral blood, obtained on day 0 of AZD1222 vaccination. The CDR3 reads CASSFLGRGYGYTF. CDR3 coding DNA: TGTGCCAGCAGTTTCCTCGGACGGGGCTATGGCTACACCTTC.